The TCR beta chain described here comes from a study of identical twins. MiXCR, applied by TCRdb to the 5' RACE reads, yields one record per CDR3 protein. The data contain about 730,000 distinct CDR3 sequences, approximately 21% of them singletons. The CDR3 contains 13 residues. V lost 8 bases to trimming and J lost 7 bases, with 15 bases between them. Germline V CDR1 and CDR2: SEHNR, FQNEAQ (reference sequence). Study-wide points: With abundant cord blood beta clonotypes, insertions were fewer; memory repertoires showed no such pattern.

Comments on this clonotype: Its target is unknown.

These sequences were also reported in another study, on T cells expressing NK-cell markers. From that paper: Evidence did not settle whether expanded NKG2C+ T cell clones targeted HCMV.

The chain combines TRBV7-9 with TRBJ2-1; D might be TRBD2 (6 bases). The receptor was isolated from a woman aged 18-35 years in good health. Input material: PBMCs. The CDR3 DNA reads TGTGCCAGCTACGGGGGATTGGGGAATGAGCAGTTCTTC. Translated, it gives CASYGGLGNEQFF. Filled out from reference TRBV7-9 and TRBJ2-1, the complete variable domain reads DTGVSQNPRHKITKRGQNVTFRCDPISEHNRLYWYRQTLGQGPEFLTYFQNEAQLEKSRLLSDRFSAERPKGSFSTLEIQRTEQGDSAMYLCASYGGLGNEQFFGPGTRLTVL.